This T cell receptor (beta chain) was sequenced in a study of T cell repertoires in cytomegalovirus infection. At the level of the study: Public TCR beta signatures were indicative of both CMV infection and a matching HLA type.

In its sample, this clonotype was seen many times. The V gene end was trimmed by 5 bases and the J gene end by 3 bases; junction bases not matched to a gene: 3. The CDR3 spans 13 residues. CDR1 is SGHVS, CDR2 FNYEAQ, per germline. TCRdb reprocessed the reads via MiXCR and lists one record per CDR3 protein. Found here are some 300,000 distinct CDR3 sequences, roughly 13% of them singletons; the top ten hold 7.5% to 10%. The clonotype was recovered from a human donor in good health (CMV status not recorded). Some clones in this sample may be carry-over from other donors' samples. This sequence joins TRBV7-6 and TRBJ1-1; 7 nucleotides agree with TRBD1. Source material: PBMCs. This CDR3 is CASSLRGYTEAFF. The CDR3 DNA sequence: TGTGCCAGCAGCCTCAGGGGGTACACTGAAGCTTTCTTT.